This T cell receptor (beta chain) is drawn from a study of monozygotic twins with inflammatory bowel disease. The study's findings and limits: Repertoire similarity was not found to differ between concordant and discordant twins, possibly from limited power. IBD-affected twins scored below their healthy co-twins in TCRbeta diversity (inverse Simpson).

A roughly 2.5 ml blood sample was drawn per donor. About this clonotype itself: The antigen is unknown.

From germline, CDR1 is SQVTM and CDR2 ANQGSEA. The CDR3 sequence is 16 residues long. For each CDR3 protein, TCRdb gives one entry from its re-call of the 5' RACE reads, without DNA. Found here are some 210,000 distinct CDR3 sequences; the top ten clones hold approximately 1.5%. This TCR was sampled from a human donor with ulcerative colitis or Crohn's disease, or a healthy co-twin of an affected twin (not recorded which). The sequenced sample was blood. The V gene is TRBV29-1, the J gene TRBJ2-1; TCRdb calls TRBD1, which cannot be checked without DNA. The CDR3 loop is CSVEGPSGVTYNEQFF.